The 5 T cell receptor beta chains below were found in one sample sequenced in a study of T cells after yellow fever vaccination. TCRdb called the 5' RACE reads again in MiXCR, with one record for every CDR3 protein. The table includes more than 45,000 distinct CDR3 sequences, 5.5% to 6% detected once. Sample: PBMCs, either bulk or a sorted T-cell subset (CD4+, CD8+, memory, or dextramer-sorted; not recorded which), taken on the day of the yellow fever booster vaccination. Receptor source: a young man who received the YFV17D yellow fever vaccine.

This clonotype was seen only a few times. This chain links TRBV7-2 with TRBJ1-1; 10 positions agree with TRBD1. Trimming took 5 bases from V and 4 from J; bases not matched to a gene: 7. The CDR3 length is 15 residues. Germline V lookup: CDR1 SGHTA, CDR2 FQGNSA. The CDR3 DNA is TGTGCCAGCAGCACCGGGACAGGGGTTAGCACTGAAGCTTTCTTT. Protein product: CASSTGTGVSTEAFF.

This clonotype has at least ten counts. This chain connects TRBV4-3 to TRBJ2-7; D possibly matches TRBD1 or TRBD2 (5 bases each). V lost 0 bases and J lost 3, with 6 bases in between. In germline, CDR1 is LGHNA, CDR2 YSLEER. The CDR3 is 13 amino acids. The CDR3 DNA reads TGCGCCAGCAGCCAAGATGGGGGCTACGAGCAGTACTTC. Residues: CASSQDGGYEQYF.

This clonotype was observed a few times. The J gene is TRBJ2-2, the V gene TRBV24-1, with 12 bases lining up with TRBD2. The CDR3 spans 20 residues. Germline lookup yields CDR1 KGHDR and CDR2 SFDVKD. V was pared by 3 bases and J by 3 bases, with 13 bases of the junction left unmatched. The CDR3 protein is CATSDQDLAGGATDTGELFF. The CDR3 region has the DNA TGTGCCACCAGTGATCAGGACCTAGCGGGGGGGGCGACGGACACCGGGGAGCTGTTTTTT.

This clonotype showed up just a few times. The chain is built from TRBV25-1 and TRBJ2-7; TRBD2 matches at 8 bases. Germline loops: CDR1 MGHDK, CDR2 SYGVNS. V lost 5 bases and J lost 9; bases outside the gene matches: 9. This CDR3 is 13 amino acids long. CDR3 in DNA: TGTGCCAGCAGTCAAGTGGGACTAGAGGTGCAGTACTTC. This encodes CASSQVGLEVQYF.

With respect to this clonotype: This may be a read error: a much more frequent sequence differs by one nucleotide. CDR3 DNA sequence: TGTGCCAGCGGTTACATTTCTGTGTCAGGGGGCCATGAGCAGTTCTTC. It is translated as CASGYISVSGGHEQFF. The rearrangement uses TRBV6-2 or TRBV6-3 and TRBJ2-1; 8 positions match TRBD1. Germline CDR1 and CDR2: MNHEY and SVGEGT. The CDR3 covers 16 residues.